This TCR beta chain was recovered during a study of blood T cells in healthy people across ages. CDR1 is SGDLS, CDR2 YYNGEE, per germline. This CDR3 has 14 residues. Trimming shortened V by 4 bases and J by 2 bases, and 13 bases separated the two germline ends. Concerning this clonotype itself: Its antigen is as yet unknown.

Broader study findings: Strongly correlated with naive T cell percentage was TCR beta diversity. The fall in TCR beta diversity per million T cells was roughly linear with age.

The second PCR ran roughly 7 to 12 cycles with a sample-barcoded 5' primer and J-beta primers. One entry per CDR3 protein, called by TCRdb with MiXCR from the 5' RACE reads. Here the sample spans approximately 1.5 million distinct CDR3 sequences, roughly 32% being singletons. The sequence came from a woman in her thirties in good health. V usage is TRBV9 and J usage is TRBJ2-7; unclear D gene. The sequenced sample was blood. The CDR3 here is CASSFDQDTYEQYF. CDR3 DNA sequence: TGTGCCAGCAGCTTCGATCAGGATACCTACGAGCAGTACTTC.